Shown below are 27 T cell receptor beta chains from a single sample sequenced in a study of CD8+CD57+ T cells in acquired aplastic anemia. Both TCR beta VDJ combination and CDR3 sequence profiling were carried out. Genomic DNA was the template for this profiling. TCRdb reprocessed the reads with MiXCR, giving one entry per CDR3 protein. The sample lists under 500,000 distinct CDR3 sequences; roughly a third were seen once. Selection for sequencing was limited to patients who had shown CD8+CD57+ cell expansion by flow cytometry. Sequencing used sorted CD4+, CD8+, or CD8+CD57+ T cells (not recorded which) from PBMCs. These receptors all come from a human donor with aplastic anemia.

The chain's CDR3 is CASSFWDEPRETQYF. CDR3 sequence (DNA): TGTGCCAGCAGCTTTTGGGACGAGCCAAGGGAGACCCAGTACTTC. The chain links TRBV7-6 to TRBJ2-5; either TRBD1 or TRBD2 may supply D (5 bases each). Germline CDR1 SGHVS, CDR2 FNYEAQ. CDR3 size: 15 residues. V lost 3 bases and J lost 5, with 16 bases in between.

This clonotype has at least ten counts. The rearrangement uses TRBV19 and TRBJ2-7; the D call may be TRBD1 or TRBD2 (6 bases each). CDR1 is LNHDA, CDR2 SQIVND, per germline (reference sequence). This CDR3 comprises 12 residues. Trimming removed 5 bases at V and 5 bases at J, with 10 bases between. CDR3 protein: CASSVRGDEQYF. In DNA, the CDR3 is TGTGCCAGTAGTGTAAGGGGGGACGAGCAGTACTTC.

In this sample, this clonotype turned up a few times. The chain joins TRBV4-1 to TRBJ2-7, with 10 bases identical to TRBD2. V lost 0 bases, J lost 6 bases, and 5 bases stayed unmatched. Per the germline V gene, CDR1 is MGHRA and CDR2 is YSYEKL. This CDR3 contains 15 residues. The chain's CDR3 is CASSQDLLAGVEQYF. The CDR3 nucleotides read TGCGCCAGCAGCCAAGATCTGCTAGCGGGAGTCGAGCAGTACTTC.

This clonotype was counted between two and nine times. This chain connects TRBV20-1 to TRBJ2-4; tentatively, D is TRBD1 (7 bases). The CDR3 loop spans 17 amino acids. Germline CDR1 is DFQATT and CDR2 is SNEGSKA (reference sequence). V lost 2 bases, J lost 4 bases, and 21 bases lay in between. DNA for the CDR3: TGCAGTGCTAGACCGCGTGAGGAACAGGGGAGGAAAAACATTCAGTACTTC. This gives the protein CSARPREEQGRKNIQYF.

The sample holds a few counts of this clonotype. The chain recombines TRBV4-2 with TRBJ1-1; D not certain. The CDR3 loop spans 15 amino acids. V was pared by 0 bases and J by 0 bases, with 8 bases between. Germline CDR1 is LGHNA and CDR2 is YNFKEQ. In nucleotides, the CDR3 is TGTGCCAGCAGCCAAGAATCAGCCTTGAACACTGAAGCTTTCTTT. This translates into CASSQESALNTEAFF.

The rearrangement joins TRBV7-2 to TRBJ1-2, with 10 bases lining up with TRBD1. Germline values: CDR1 SGHTA, CDR2 FQGNSA. The length of the CDR3 is 14 residues. The V segment lost 2 bases and the J segment 5 bases; nucleotides outside the gene matches: 2. DNA for the CDR3: TGTGCCAGCAGCTTAACGGGACAGGGGTATGGCTACACCTTC. Its translation is CASSLTGQGYGYTF.

This clonotype was counted at least ten times. The J gene is TRBJ1-1, the V gene TRBV29-1; TRBD1 aligns across 10 bases. CDR1 SQVTM and CDR2 ANQGSEA come from the germline V gene. J gave up 5 bases and V 6 bases, and 9 bases lay outside the gene matches. CDR3 size: 14 residues. This CDR3 is CSVRDRGAVTEAFF. For the CDR3, the DNA is TGCAGCGTCCGGGACAGGGGCGCAGTAACTGAAGCTTTCTTT.

On this clonotype itself: The germline gene is not matched at one end of the junction; a read error may be the cause. The chain has TRBV5-1 and TRBJ1-3; tentatively, D is TRBD1 (6 bases). The V gene's germline CDR1 is SGHRS and CDR2 YFSETQ. The CDR3 totals 18 residues. The CDR3 sequence is CASSLDLQGLQSGNTIHF. The CDR3 bases are TGCGCCAGCAGCTTGGACCTACAGGGCCTACAATCCGGAAACACCATACATTTT.

In this sample, this clonotype turned up many times. The chain combines TRBV9 with TRBJ1-5; D unresolved. This CDR3 region has 14 residues. Germline values: CDR1 SGDLS, CDR2 YYNGEE. V shed 0 bases and J shed 5 bases, with 9 bases lying between them. CDR3 in DNA: TGTGCCAGCAGCGTAGCCGGCGCTGATCAGCCCCAGCATTTT. Translated, it gives CASSVAGADQPQHF. Drawing the rest from reference TRBV9 and TRBJ1-5, the complete variable domain is DSGVTQTPKHLITATGQRVTLRCSPRSGDLSVYWYQQSLDQGLQFLIQYYNGEERAKGNILERFSAQQFPDLHSELNLSSLELGDSALYFCASSVAGADQPQHFGDGTRLSIL.

The chain carries TRBV7-2 and TRBJ2-7; 10 positions agree with TRBD2. This CDR3 contains 15 residues. Looked up from germline, CDR1 is SGHTA and CDR2 is FQGNSA. The ends lost 1 base at V and 8 bases at J; junction bases unmatched: 8. The CDR3 DNA reads TGTGCCAGCAGCTTAGGGGGACTAGCGAGCCCACAGCAGTACTTC. This encodes CASSLGGLASPQQYF.

This clonotype was seen at least ten times. The chain carries TRBV25-1 and TRBJ1-2, with 8 positions matching TRBD1. Looked up from germline, CDR1 is MGHDK and CDR2 is SYGVNS. V lost 4 bases, J lost 8 bases, and 6 bases stayed unmatched. The CDR3 is 13 residues long. In DNA, the CDR3 is TGTGCCAGCAGTGGGGGGACAGGACGGGGCTACACCTTC. The encoded protein is CASSGGTGRGYTF.

The chain uses TRBV5-4 and TRBJ1-4, with no clear D. V was shortened by 3 bases and J by 4 bases, with 13 bases between the two germline ends. CDR3 length: 15 amino acids. The germline gives CDR1 SGHNT, CDR2 YYREEE (reference sequence). Here the CDR3 DNA reads TGTGCCAGCAGCTCCATGGCAGAGAGTAATGAAAAACTGTTTTTT. Protein: CASSSMAESNEKLFF.

The sample holds one count of this clonotype. The rearrangement joins TRBV10-3 to TRBJ2-5; 10 bases line up with TRBD1. V was pared by 0 bases and J by 3 bases, with 1 base of the junction left unmatched. Germline V gene sequence: CDR1 ENHRY, CDR2 SYGVKD. The CDR3 has 15 residues. The CDR3 region is CAISESTGGEETQYF. The CDR3, as DNA: TGTGCCATCAGTGAGTCGACAGGGGGCGAAGAGACCCAGTACTTC.

This clonotype was seen more than once but under ten times. This chain links TRBV20-1 with TRBJ1-2; the D gene is possibly TRBD1 (5 bases). Germline V CDR1 and CDR2: DFQATT, SNEGSKA (reference sequence). The CDR3 sequence is 12 residues long. V was cut by 1 base and J by 5 bases, with 8 bases left in between. Written as DNA, the CDR3 is TGCAGTGCTAGAGCCGGGGGTTATGGCTACACCTTC. Protein product: CSARAGGYGYTF.

Ten or more counts support this clonotype. The chain employs TRBV7-9 and TRBJ1-1; TRBD1 aligns across 8 bases. This CDR3 has 13 amino acids. V shed 5 bases and J 10 bases; nucleotides not matched to a gene: 9. The germline CDR1 and CDR2 sequences are SEHNR and FQNEAQ (reference sequence). CDR3 DNA sequence: TGTGCCAGCAGCCCAGGAGGCGACAGGGGAGCTTTCTTT. Encoded protein: CASSPGGDRGAFF. The variable domain in full, with the rest retrieved from reference TRBV7-9 and TRBJ1-1, is DTGVSQNPRHKITKRGQNVTFRCDPISEHNRLYWYRQTLGQGPEFLTYFQNEAQLEKSRLLSDRFSAERPKGSFSTLEIQRTEQGDSAMYLCASSPGGDRGAFFGQGTRLTVV.

This clonotype has just one count. J is TRBJ1-1 and V is TRBV12-5; D is uncertain. The CDR3 runs to 13 residues. Germline V lookup: CDR1 LGHNT, CDR2 FRNRAP. V was clipped by 0 bases and J by 5 bases, with 7 bases between them. The CDR3 region is CASGLVQGTEAFF. The CDR3 bases are TGTGCTAGTGGTTTGGTACAAGGGACTGAAGCTTTCTTT.

As for this clonotype: This may be a read error: a much more frequent sequence differs by one nucleotide. V and J are TRBV12-5 and TRBJ1-1; no clear D. Trimming stripped 7 bases from V and 1 base from J, with 4 bases between. Germline loops: CDR1 LGHNT, CDR2 FRNRAP. This CDR3 is built from 11 residues. In nucleotides, the CDR3 is TGTGCTAGTGCCCCGAACACTGAAGCTTTCTTT. Residues: CASAPNTEAFF. Full variable domain (rest looked up from reference TRBV12-5 and TRBJ1-1): DARVTQTPRHKVTEMGQEVTMRCQPILGHNTVFWYRQTMMQGLELLAYFRNRAPLDDSGMPKDRFSAEMPDATLATLKIQPSEPRDSAVYFCASAPNTEAFFGQGTRLTVV.

The chain has TRBV25-1 and TRBJ2-5; 8 bases fit TRBD2. Germline CDR1 is MGHDK and CDR2 is SYGVNS. The CDR3 covers 14 residues. The V segment lost 5 bases and the J segment 5 bases; nucleotides outside the gene matches: 7. CDR3 in amino acids: CASSFGASGETQYF. The CDR3 DNA follows: TGTGCCAGCAGTTTTGGGGCTAGCGGGGAGACCCAGTACTTC. Looking up the rest from reference TRBV25-1 and TRBJ2-5 gives the full variable domain: EADIYQTPRYLVIGTGKKITLECSQTMGHDKMYWYQQDPGMELHLIHYSYGVNSTEKGDLSSESTVSRIRTEHFPLTLESARPSHTSQYLCASSFGASGETQYFGPGTRLLVL.

J is TRBJ2-1 and V is TRBV25-1; TRBD2 agrees at 8 bases. From germline, CDR1 is MGHDK and CDR2 SYGVNS. The CDR3 has 16 residues. The V and J ends lost 7 bases and 6 bases, in that order; junction bases with no gene match: 14. CDR3 nucleotide sequence: TGTGCCAGCACCCTCTCGGCGGGAGGCGAGGGCAATGAGCAGTTCTTC. Residues: CASTLSAGGEGNEQFF. The variable domain in full, with the rest retrieved from reference TRBV25-1 and TRBJ2-1, is EADIYQTPRYLVIGTGKKITLECSQTMGHDKMYWYQQDPGMELHLIHYSYGVNSTEKGDLSSESTVSRIRTEHFPLTLESARPSHTSQYLCASTLSAGGEGNEQFFGPGTRLTVL.

V and J are TRBV10-3 and TRBJ1-5; D unresolved. Per the germline V gene, CDR1 is ENHRY and CDR2 is SYGVKD. V lost 0 bases and J 4 bases, leaving 10 bases between the germline ends. The CDR3 extends over 15 amino acids. The CDR3 DNA follows: TGTGCCATCAGTGAGTCGGACCCGGGGAATCAGCCCCAGCATTTT. The encoded protein is CAISESDPGNQPQHF.

The V and J genes are TRBV6-4 and TRBJ2-2, with D maybe TRBD2 (5 bases). The ends were cut back, 2 bases at V and 6 bases at J, with 22 bases in the middle. This CDR3 comprises 18 residues. CDR1 MRHNA and CDR2 SNTAGT come from the germline V gene. The CDR3 spells CASSDEIDYTTSSGELFF. The CDR3, as DNA: TGTGCCAGCAGTGACGAGATTGACTACACTACCTCCTCCGGGGAGCTGTTTTTT.

This clonotype has ten or more counts. J is TRBJ2-7 and V is TRBV11-2, with TRBD1 as a possible D gene (5 bases). The CDR3 is made up of 12 amino acids. The germline V and J ends were trimmed by 5 bases and 11 bases, with 16 bases remaining between them. CDR1 SGHAT and CDR2 FQNNGV come from the germline V gene. The CDR3 DNA reads TGTGCCAGCAGCCCGACAGAGCCTAAGGAGTACTTC. Its translation: CASSPTEPKEYF. Based on the CDR3 plus reference TRBV11-2 and TRBJ2-7, the full variable domain is EAGVAQSPRYKIIEKRQSVAFWCNPISGHATLYWYQQILGQGPKLLIQFQNNGVVDDSQLPKDRFSAERLKGVDSTLKIQPAKLEDSAVYLCASSPTEPKEYFGPGTRLTVT.

About this clonotype: The germline gene is not matched at one end of the junction; a read error may be the cause. This sequence joins TRBV28 and TRBJ1-2; D is undetermined. Germline lookup yields CDR1 MDHEN and CDR2 SYDVKM. The CDR3 has 13 amino acids. The CDR3 protein is CASRPPGSGGYTF. The CDR3 nucleotides read TGTGCCAGCAGGCCTCCTGGGAGTGGTGGCTACACCTTT.

There are many counts of this clonotype. CDR3 nucleotide sequence: TGTGCCAGCAGAGGGGGTTTTCGGTCACCCCTCCACTTT. Protein: CASRGGFRSPLHF. This chain joins TRBV2 and TRBJ1-6, with a weak D call TRBD1 (6 bases). Looked up from germline, CDR1 is SNHLY and CDR2 is FYNNEI. This CDR3 is built from 13 residues. V gave up 6 bases and J gave up 10 bases, with 13 bases separating them. The full variable domain, in which reference TRBV2 and TRBJ1-6 provide the parts outside the CDR3, is EPEVTQTPSHQVTQMGQEVILRCVPISNHLYFYWYRQILGQKVEFLVSFYNNEISEKSEIFDDQFSVERPDGSNFTLKIRSTKLEDSAMYFCASRGGFRSPLHFGNGTRLTVT.

This clonotype appeared a few times. V is TRBV20-1 and J is TRBJ2-7, with 7 positions matching TRBD1. The end of the DNA fits TRBJ2-5 better, so the J call may be wrong. The CDR3 is 15 amino acids. From germline, CDR1 is DFQATT and CDR2 SNEGSKA (reference sequence). This chain's CDR3 is CSASPPGQLQETQYF. The DNA for the CDR3 is TGCAGTGCTAGCCCTCCGGGACAGCTCCAAGAGACCCAGTACTTC.

This chain links TRBV2 with TRBJ2-1; no clear D gene. Germline CDR1 SNHLY, CDR2 FYNNEI. CDR3 length: 16 amino acids. Trimming pared 6 bases from V and 0 bases from J, leaving 15 bases between. The chain's CDR3 is CASSTYDPGSYNEQFF. In DNA form, the CDR3 reads TGTGCCAGCAGCACCTACGACCCGGGCTCCTACAATGAGCAGTTCTTC.

The chain has TRBV6-8 and TRBJ2-7, with TRBD1 as a possible D gene (6 bases). V was cut by 7 bases and J by 7 bases, with 23 bases left in between. CDR1 is MNHGY and CDR2 is SAAAGT in the germline V gene. There are 15 residues in the CDR3. The CDR3 DNA sequence: TGTGCCAGCAATACCGGGACAACAGAATCGTGGGAGCAGTACTTC. This gives the protein CASNTGTTESWEQYF.